One and the same sample provided the 14 T cell receptor beta chains below, sequenced in a study of early T cells in non-severe SARS-CoV-2 infection. TCRdb reprocessed the 5' RACE reads via MiXCR and lists one record per CDR3 protein. The sample holds approximately 26,000 distinct CDR3 sequences, 4% to 5% seen once. Sequencing was carried out using whole blood. All receptors derive from an adult who was a healthcare worker with PCR-confirmed SARS-CoV-2 infection or an uninfected control (not recorded which).

This clonotype was picked up many times. V and J are TRBV12-3 or TRBV12-4 and TRBJ2-1, with D unclear. This CDR3 is 16 amino acids long. Trimming pared 5 bases from V and 0 bases from J, leaving 14 bases between. The CDR3 sequence is CASSLFDLSSYNEQFF. The CDR3 nucleotides are TGTGCCAGCAGTCTTTTCGACTTGAGCTCCTACAATGAGCAGTTCTTC.

This clonotype was found a few times. The rearrangement links TRBV20-1 to TRBJ2-1, with 8 bases fitting TRBD2. Germline CDR1 and CDR2: DFQATT and SNEGSKA (reference sequence). The CDR3 loop spans 13 amino acids. CDR3 coding DNA: TGCAGGAGCGGGAGTGGGTCGTTACATGAGCAGTTCTTC. As protein: CRSGSGSLHEQFF.

This chain joins TRBV5-4 and TRBJ2-7, with TRBD2 identical over 7 bases. The trim removed 3 bases at V and 5 bases at J, leaving 5 bases unmatched. Germline-derived CDR1 and CDR2 are SGHNT and YYREEE (reference sequence). The CDR3 spans 13 residues. CDR3 amino acids: CASSSGLVDEQYF. DNA of the CDR3: TGTGCCAGCAGCTCCGGACTAGTCGACGAGCAGTACTTC.

This clonotype was counted between two and nine times. J is TRBJ2-4 and V is TRBV10-3, with D possibly called TRBD1 or TRBD2 (6 bases each). The germline V gene has CDR1 ENHRY and CDR2 SYGVKD. Trimming took 0 bases from V and 6 from J, leaving 12 bases between them. The CDR3 extends over 15 amino acids. CDR3 loop: CAISESPGAINIQYF. The CDR3 region has the DNA TGTGCCATCAGTGAGTCCCCGGGGGCGATAAACATTCAGTACTTC.

Ten or more counts support this clonotype. V gene TRBV3-1 combines with J gene TRBJ2-7, with TRBD1 matching 11 bases. Unmatched junction bases numbered 10, after V lost 1 base and J lost 5 bases. The CDR3 runs 17 residues. Germline V gene sequence: CDR1 LGHDT, CDR2 YNNKEL (reference sequence). Written as DNA, the CDR3 is TGTGCCAGCAGCCAAGGGACTCCGGGACAGGGGGGCCACGAGCAGTACTTC. Protein: CASSQGTPGQGGHEQYF.

There are many counts of this clonotype. The rearrangement joins TRBV7-2 to TRBJ2-5; D perhaps matches TRBD2 (5 bases). V lost 5 bases and J 6 bases, leaving 16 bases between the germline ends. The CDR3 loop spans 14 amino acids. The germline V gene has CDR1 SGHTA and CDR2 FQGNSA. For the CDR3, the DNA is TGTGCCAGCAGCGGCGGGCTATCAAGTCAGACCCAGTACTTC. Its translation is CASSGGLSSQTQYF.

Ten or more counts support this clonotype. This chain links TRBV2 with TRBJ2-1, with D perhaps TRBD1 or TRBD2 (6 bases each). This CDR3 has 15 residues. The germline V and J ends were trimmed by 5 bases and 6 bases, with 17 bases remaining between them. Germline V gene sequence: CDR1 SNHLY, CDR2 FYNNEI. The CDR3 loop is CASSPRGVSGNEQFF. For the CDR3, the DNA is TGTGCCAGCAGTCCAAGGGGGGTTTCTGGCAATGAGCAGTTCTTC. The variable domain in full, with the rest retrieved from reference TRBV2 and TRBJ2-1, is EPEVTQTPSHQVTQMGQEVILRCVPISNHLYFYWYRQILGQKVEFLVSFYNNEISEKSEIFDDQFSVERPDGSNFTLKIRSTKLEDSAMYFCASSPRGVSGNEQFFGPGTRLTVL.

This clonotype was counted ten times or more. The chain employs TRBV3-1 and TRBJ2-3; D call uncertain. Germline V gives CDR1 LGHDT, CDR2 YNNKEL (reference sequence). The CDR3 has 12 amino acids. V lost 4 bases and J lost 2, with 4 bases in between. CDR3: CASSPHTDTQYF. The CDR3 bases are TGTGCCAGCAGCCCCCACACAGATACGCAGTATTTT.

The J gene is TRBJ2-5, the V gene TRBV2; D remains ambiguous. The CDR3 totals 11 residues. V lost 6 bases and J 5 bases, leaving 7 bases between the germline ends. The V gene's germline CDR1 is SNHLY and CDR2 FYNNEI. CDR3 in DNA: TGTGCCAGCAGAATCGTGGAGACCCAGTACTTC. Amino acid sequence: CASRIVETQYF.

The table lists this clonotype with many counts. The gene calls are TRBV7-8 and TRBJ2-5; no clear D gene. This CDR3 region has 17 residues. In germline, CDR1 is SGHVS, CDR2 FQNEAQ. Trimming removed 2 bases at V and 2 bases at J, with 18 bases between. CDR3 amino acids: CASSLHQDPGPQETQYF. The CDR3 region has the DNA TGTGCCAGCAGCTTACATCAAGACCCCGGGCCTCAAGAGACCCAGTACTTC.

This clonotype was observed many times. This rearrangement joins TRBV5-6 to TRBJ2-1; D unresolved. CDR3 length equals 12 residues. V lost 6 bases to trimming and J lost 8 bases, with 12 bases between them. CDR1 is SGHDT, CDR2 YYEEEE, per germline. CDR3 in amino acids: CASTFSRDEQFF. CDR3 coding DNA: TGTGCCAGCACCTTCAGTCGGGATGAGCAGTTCTTC.

This clonotype has a count of ten or more. This chain joins TRBV20-1 and TRBJ1-1; weak D call: TRBD1 (5 bases). Germline assignment: CDR1 DFQATT and CDR2 SNEGSKA (reference sequence). This CDR3 is built from 15 residues. With 3 bases removed from V and 0 bases from J, the gap between germline ends came to 14 bases. CDR3 amino acids: CSASLTENMNTEAFF. CDR3 in DNA: TGCAGTGCTAGCCTGACAGAAAACATGAACACTGAAGCTTTCTTT.

In its sample, this clonotype was seen many times. The rearrangement uses TRBV20-1 and TRBJ2-1, with D perhaps being TRBD1 or TRBD2 (5 bases each). CDR3 length: 14 residues. V lost 0 bases and J 6 bases, leaving 12 bases between the germline ends. Germline CDR1 DFQATT, CDR2 SNEGSKA (reference sequence). The CDR3, as DNA: TGCAGTGCTAGAGATTCCGGGACCGCCAATGAGCAGTTCTTC. Protein product: CSARDSGTANEQFF.

J is TRBJ2-1 and V is TRBV27, with D tentatively TRBD1 (6 bases). Germline V lookup: CDR1 MNHEY, CDR2 SMNVEV (reference sequence). The CDR3 contains 15 residues. V was pared by 5 bases and J by 1 base, with 12 bases between. The CDR3: CASSPHRESYNEQFF. Here the CDR3 DNA reads TGTGCCAGCAGTCCTCACAGGGAATCCTACAATGAGCAGTTCTTC.